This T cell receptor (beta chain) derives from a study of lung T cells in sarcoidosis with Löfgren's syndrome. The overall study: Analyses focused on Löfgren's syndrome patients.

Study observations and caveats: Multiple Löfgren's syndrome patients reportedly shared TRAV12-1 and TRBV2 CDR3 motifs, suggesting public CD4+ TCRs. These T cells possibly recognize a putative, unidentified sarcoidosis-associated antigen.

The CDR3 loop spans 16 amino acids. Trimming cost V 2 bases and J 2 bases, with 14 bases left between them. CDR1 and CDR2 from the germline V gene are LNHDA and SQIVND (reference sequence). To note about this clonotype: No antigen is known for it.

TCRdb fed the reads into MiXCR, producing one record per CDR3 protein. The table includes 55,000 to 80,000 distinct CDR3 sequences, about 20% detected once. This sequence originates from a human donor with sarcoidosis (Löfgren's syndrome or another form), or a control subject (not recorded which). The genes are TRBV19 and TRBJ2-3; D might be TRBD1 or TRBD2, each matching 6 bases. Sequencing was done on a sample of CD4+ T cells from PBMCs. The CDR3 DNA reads TGTGCCAGTAGTATAAGGCGGGACACCAACACAGATACGCAGTATTTT. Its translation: CASSIRRDTNTDTQYF. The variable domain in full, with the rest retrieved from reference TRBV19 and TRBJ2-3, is DGGITQSPKYLFRKEGQNVTLSCEQNLNHDAMYWYRQDPGQGLRLIYYSQIVNDFQKGDIAEGYSVSREKKESFPLTVTSAQKNPTAFYLCASSIRRDTNTDTQYFGPGTRLTVL.